These 10 T cell receptor beta chains originate from one sample sequenced in a study of human T cells and chemical hapten exposure. Each CDR3 protein is one row after TCRdb ran MiXCR on the RACE reads. The profile covers tens of thousands of distinct CDR3 sequences, with 14% appearing a single time and roughly 4.8% taken by the ten largest. Time point: pre-sensitization, week 0. Described treatment: therapeutic diphenylcyclopropenone sensitization with weekly scalp DPC. Sequencing used whole blood, obtained in connection with sensitization to the hapten diphenylcyclopropenone (DPC). The receptors derive from a woman aged 45-65 years with alopecia areata. Some clones in this sample may be carry-over from other donors' samples.

This clonotype was seen a few times. The chain joins TRBV18 to TRBJ2-7; 16 bases map to TRBD2. The V gene's germline CDR1 is KGHSH and CDR2 LQKENI. The length of the CDR3 is 18 residues. V lost 0 bases, J lost 0 bases, and 2 bases stayed unmatched. CDR3 bases: TGTGCCAGCTCACCACCGGGACTAGCGGGAGGGCACTCCTACGAGCAGTACTTC. It is translated as CASSPPGLAGGHSYEQYF.

The table lists this clonotype with a few counts. The chain uses TRBV18 and TRBJ2-5; D possibly corresponds to TRBD1 (6 bases). Germline V CDR1 and CDR2: KGHSH, LQKENI. Trimming removed 5 bases from V and 6 bases from J, with 13 bases in between. This CDR3 region has 13 residues. CDR3 sequence (DNA): TGTGCCAGCTCATTCGAGGGGGATCAGACCCAGTACTTC. This encodes CASSFEGDQTQYF. Together with reference TRBV18 and TRBJ2-5, the CDR3 gives the full variable domain: NAGVMQNPRHLVRRRGQEARLRCSPMKGHSHVYWYRQLPEEGLKFMVYLQKENIIDESGMPKERFSAEFPKEGPSILRIQQVVRGDSAAYFCASSFEGDQTQYFGPGTRLLVL.

This clonotype has a handful of counts. The V gene is TRBV29-1, the J gene TRBJ2-1; D not certain. The CDR3 spans 12 residues. With 6 bases removed from V and 7 bases from J, the gap between germline ends came to 13 bases. Per the germline V gene, CDR1 is SQVTM and CDR2 is ANQGSEA. CDR3 region: CSVDSLRNEQFF. The CDR3, as DNA: TGCAGCGTCGACTCCCTCAGGAATGAGCAGTTCTTC.

The table lists this clonotype with many counts. J is TRBJ2-1 and V is TRBV15; the match to TRBD2 covers 9 bases. CDR3 length: 18 amino acids. V lost 4 bases to trimming and J lost 7 bases; unmatched junction nucleotides: 17. Germline V gene data show CDR1 as LNHNV and CDR2 as YYDKDF (reference sequence). The CDR3 spells CATSKVGVAGVARNEQFF. Written as DNA, the CDR3 is TGTGCCACCAGCAAGGTGGGAGTAGCGGGAGTGGCGCGGAATGAGCAGTTCTTC.

This clonotype was seen a handful of times. The chain recombines TRBV10-3 with TRBJ2-3, with TRBD2 matching over 13 bases. The germline V gene has CDR1 ENHRY and CDR2 SYGVKD. The ends lost 9 bases at V and 3 bases at J; junction bases unmatched: 6. The CDR3 has 15 amino acids. The CDR3 loop is CAISMTSGRTDTQYF. Written as DNA, the CDR3 is TGTGCCATTTCCATGACTAGCGGGAGGACAGATACGCAGTATTTT.

Concerning this clonotype: A single base separates this from a much larger clone, so it may be a read error. V is TRBV7-8 and J is TRBJ2-1; no clear D. The CDR3 sequence is 15 residues long. Germline V gene lookup returns CDR1 SGHVS and CDR2 FQNEAQ. CDR3 sequence reads: CVSSLGVPSYNEQFF. CDR3 sequence (DNA): TGTGTCAGCAGCTTAGGCGTCCCCTCCTACAATGAGCAGTTCTTC.

This chain links TRBV19 with TRBJ1-1; D uncertain. V was pared by 3 bases and J by 0 bases, with 2 bases between. This CDR3 is 12 amino acids long. Germline CDR1 LNHDA, CDR2 SQIVND (reference sequence). CDR3 nucleotides: TGTGCCAGTAGTATGCTGAACACTGAAGCTTTCTTT. This encodes CASSMLNTEAFF.

There are a few counts of this clonotype. The V gene is TRBV7-9, the J gene TRBJ2-1; weak D call: TRBD2 (5 bases). Germline lookup yields CDR1 SEHNR and CDR2 FQNEAQ (reference sequence). The V and J ends lost 2 bases and 4 bases respectively, with 18 bases between them. The CDR3 has 17 residues. As DNA, the CDR3 is TGTGCCAGCAGCTTAAGTATCCCTAGCCGAACTTACAATGAGCAGTTCTTC. The encoded protein is CASSLSIPSRTYNEQFF.

This rearrangement joins TRBV5-1 to TRBJ2-1; D perhaps matches TRBD2 (5 bases). The CDR3 contains 12 residues. Trimming took 4 bases from V and 8 from J, leaving 10 bases between them. Germline V lookup: CDR1 SGHRS, CDR2 YFSETQ. CDR3 region: CASSRSGDEQFF. The CDR3 DNA reads TGCGCCAGCAGCCGGTCCGGGGATGAGCAGTTCTTC.

The chain carries TRBV6-1 and TRBJ2-2, with 9 bases fitting TRBD1. The germline V gene has CDR1 MNHNS and CDR2 SASEGT. Trimming at V came to 5 bases and at J to 2 bases, leaving 12 bases not matched to a gene. The CDR3 covers 18 residues. CDR3 DNA: TGTGCCAGCAGTTCCGGGACAGGGTCCTTATCCAACACCGGGGAGCTGTTTTTT. As protein: CASSSGTGSLSNTGELFF.